This T cell receptor beta chain was captured in a study of T-cell memory formation after mild COVID-19. Study results and caveats: Second-wave clones that peaked on day 37 lacked confirmed SARS-CoV-2 specificity.

Unmatched junction bases numbered 11, after V lost 5 bases and J lost 2 bases. The CDR3 extends over 18 amino acids. Per germline, CDR1 MDHEN and CDR2 SYDVKM. Comment on this clonotype: The antigen is not known.

Via MiXCR, TCRdb re-called the 5' RACE reads, giving one row per CDR3 protein. The sample carries just over 350,000 distinct CDR3 sequences, under 15% recorded once. The sequence came from a young man who had mild COVID-19 (a few samples of this study predate the infection). Cell type and time point are not known. The sequencing sample was made of PBMCs or a T cell subset sorted from them (not recorded which). The chain links TRBV28 to TRBJ2-6; 8 nucleotides align to TRBD1. DNA for the CDR3: TGTGCCAGCAGTACTCGGGACAGGCCACTAACTGGGGCCAACGTCCTGACTTTC. It codes for CASSTRDRPLTGANVLTF.